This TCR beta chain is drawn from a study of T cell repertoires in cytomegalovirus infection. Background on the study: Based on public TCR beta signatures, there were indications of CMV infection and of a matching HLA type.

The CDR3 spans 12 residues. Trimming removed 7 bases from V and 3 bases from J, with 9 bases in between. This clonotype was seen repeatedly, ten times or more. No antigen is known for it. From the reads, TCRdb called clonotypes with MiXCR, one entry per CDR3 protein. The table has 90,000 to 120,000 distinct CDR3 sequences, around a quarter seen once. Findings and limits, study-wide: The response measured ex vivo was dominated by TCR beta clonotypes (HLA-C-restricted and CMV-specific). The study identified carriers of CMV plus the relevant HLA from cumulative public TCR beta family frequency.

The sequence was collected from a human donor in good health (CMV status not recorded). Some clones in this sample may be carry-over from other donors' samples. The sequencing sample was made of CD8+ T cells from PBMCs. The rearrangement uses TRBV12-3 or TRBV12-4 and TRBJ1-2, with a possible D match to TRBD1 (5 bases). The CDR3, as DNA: TGTGCCAGCAAAGGAGGGGACTATGGCTACACCTTC. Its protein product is CASKGGDYGYTF.